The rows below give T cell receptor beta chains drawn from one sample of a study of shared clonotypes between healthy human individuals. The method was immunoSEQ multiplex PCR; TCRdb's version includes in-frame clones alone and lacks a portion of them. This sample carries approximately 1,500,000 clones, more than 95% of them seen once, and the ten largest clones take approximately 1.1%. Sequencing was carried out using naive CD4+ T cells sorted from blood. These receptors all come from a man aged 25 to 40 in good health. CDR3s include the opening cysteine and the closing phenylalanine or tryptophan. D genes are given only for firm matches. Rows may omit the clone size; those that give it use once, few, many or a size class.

CDR3 DNA: TGTGCCTGGAGTCGTACGATTCCTGACGTGTACTCTGGAAACACCATATATTTT
CDR3 protein: CAWSRTIPDVYSGNTIYF
clone size: .
J gene: TRBJ1-3
V gene: TRBV30
D gene: .

CDR3 DNA: TGCAGTGCTAGTAAGTTGTACGAGCAGTACTTC
CDR3 protein: CSASKLYEQYF
clone size: .
J gene: TRBJ2-7
V gene: TRBV20-1
D gene: .

CDR3 DNA: TGTGCCAGCAGTTCTGAGCGGGAGTGGGTAGATACGCAGTATTTT
CDR3 protein: CASSSEREWVDTQYF
clone size: .
J gene: TRBJ2-3
V gene: TRBV6-5
D gene: TRBD2

CDR3 DNA: TGTGCCAGCAGCCGGACATCCGCGAACACCGGGGAGCTGTTTTTT
CDR3 protein: CASSRTSANTGELFF
clone size: .
J gene: TRBJ2-2
V gene: TRBV5-5
D gene: .

CDR3 DNA: TGCAGCGTTAGCACAGATACGCAGTATTTT
CDR3 protein: CSVSTDTQYF
clone size: .
J gene: TRBJ2-3
V gene: TRBV29-1
D gene: .

CDR3 DNA: TGCGCCAGCAGTGCCCCGAAAGGGTTGGACACCGGGGAGCTGTTTTTT
CDR3 protein: CASSAPKGLDTGELFF
clone size: .
J gene: TRBJ2-2
V gene: TRBV10-2
D gene: .

CDR3 DNA: TGTGCCAGCAGCCCCAGGGATACAGATACGCAGTATTTT
CDR3 protein: CASSPRDTDTQYF
clone size: .
J gene: TRBJ2-3
V gene: TRBV7-9
D gene: .

CDR3 DNA: TGCGCCAGCAGCGGACTGGACTACGAGCAGTACTTC
CDR3 protein: CASSGLDYEQYF
clone size: .
J gene: TRBJ2-7
V gene: TRBV5-1
D gene: .

CDR3 DNA: TGTGCCAGCAGTTATTTAGACGGGGCTGAAGCTTTCTTT
CDR3 protein: CASSYLDGAEAFF
clone size: .
J gene: TRBJ1-1
V gene: TRBV6-6
D gene: .

CDR3 DNA: TGCGCCAGCAGAGAACAGGGCCCACCCAGTGGTGAGCAGTACTTC
CDR3 protein: CASREQGPPSGEQYF
clone size: .
J gene: TRBJ2-7
V gene: TRBV5-1
D gene: .

CDR3 DNA: TGTGCCAGCGCACTAGCAGGATTCAATGAGCAGTTCTTC
CDR3 protein: CASALAGFNEQFF
clone size: .
J gene: TRBJ2-1
V gene: TRBV19
D gene: .

CDR3 DNA: TGTGCCAGCAGCCCGTTACAGGGGGCGCGTGAAAAACTGTTTTTT
CDR3 protein: CASSPLQGAREKLFF
clone size: .
J gene: TRBJ1-4
V gene: TRBV7-2
D gene: TRBD1

CDR3 DNA: TGTGCCAGCAGTTCTGAGGGGAGGACCCAGTACTTC
CDR3 protein: CASSSEGRTQYF
clone size: .
J gene: TRBJ2-5
V gene: TRBV6-5
D gene: .

CDR3 DNA: TGTGCCAGCAACTTCCCTGGGGACGGACCCTACGAGCAGTACTTC
CDR3 protein: CASNFPGDGPYEQYF
clone size: once
J gene: TRBJ2-7
V gene: TRBV28
D gene: .

CDR3 DNA: TGTGCCACCAGCGGAACCAGGGGGCCCCCGAACACCGGGGAGCTGTTTTTT
CDR3 protein: CATSGTRGPPNTGELFF
clone size: .
J gene: TRBJ2-2
V gene: TRBV15
D gene: TRBD1

CDR3 DNA: TGTGCCAGCAGCCCGGCCCTCCCGGACGAGCTTCGCTATGGCTACACCTTC
CDR3 protein: CASSPALPDELRYGYTF
clone size: .
J gene: TRBJ1-2
V gene: TRBV5-5
D gene: .

CDR3 DNA: TGTGCCAGCAGTCGAAGACTAGCTCTGATGGAGACCCAGTACTTC
CDR3 protein: CASSRRLALMETQYF
clone size: .
J gene: TRBJ2-5
V gene: TRBV14
D gene: TRBD2

CDR3 DNA: TGTGCCAGCAGCTTACTCCTAGCGGGAGCCTCCGAGCAGTACTTC
CDR3 protein: CASSLLLAGASEQYF
clone size: .
J gene: TRBJ2-7
V gene: TRBV11-1
D gene: TRBD2

CDR3 DNA: TGTGCCAGCAGCTCAGGACTAGCGGGAGGGTTCCAAGAGACCCAGTACTTC
CDR3 protein: CASSSGLAGGFQETQYF
clone size: .
J gene: TRBJ2-5
V gene: TRBV11-2
D gene: TRBD2

CDR3 DNA: TGTGCCATCGGGACTAGCGGGAAAGGGACCGGGGAGCTGTTTTTT
CDR3 protein: CAIGTSGKGTGELFF
clone size: .
J gene: TRBJ2-2
V gene: TRBV10-3
D gene: TRBD2

CDR3 DNA: TGTGCCAGCAGTCGACAGGGCTACGAGCAGTACTTC
CDR3 protein: CASSRQGYEQYF
clone size: .
J gene: TRBJ2-7
V gene: TRBV14
D gene: TRBD1

CDR3 DNA: TGTGCCATCAATACTGGCGCCTACGAGCAGTACTTC
CDR3 protein: CAINTGAYEQYF
clone size: .
J gene: TRBJ2-7
V gene: TRBV10-3
D gene: .

CDR3 DNA: TGCGCCAGCAATCCCAAGGCCGGGCCTGCGTATGGCTACACCTTC
CDR3 protein: CASNPKAGPAYGYTF
clone size: .
J gene: TRBJ1-2
V gene: TRBV5-1
D gene: .

CDR3 DNA: TGTGCCAGCAGCTTAGCAGGAATAAATCCTGAAGCTTTCTTT
CDR3 protein: CASSLAGINPEAFF
clone size: .
J gene: TRBJ1-1
V gene: TRBV13
D gene: .

CDR3 DNA: TGCGCCAGCAGCTTGGGACTAGCGTCGAACACCGGGGAGCTGTTTTTT
CDR3 protein: CASSLGLASNTGELFF
clone size: .
J gene: TRBJ2-2
V gene: TRBV5-1
D gene: TRBD2

CDR3 DNA: TGTGCCAGCAGGGCGACAGCAACCGGGGAGCTGTTTTTT
CDR3 protein: CASRATATGELFF
clone size: .
J gene: TRBJ2-2
V gene: TRBV2
D gene: .

CDR3 DNA: TGTGCCAGTAGTATAGACCCTAGCGCCACCGGGGAGCTGTTTTTT
CDR3 protein: CASSIDPSATGELFF
clone size: .
J gene: TRBJ2-2
V gene: TRBV19
D gene: .

CDR3 DNA: TGTGCCAGCAGCGTGCAGGGGCAAGCTTTCTTT
CDR3 protein: CASSVQGQAFF
clone size: .
J gene: TRBJ1-1
V gene: TRBV7-3
D gene: .

CDR3 DNA: TGCGCCAGCAGCTTCCCTCCCGGCTCTGGGGCCACAGATACGCAGTATTTT
CDR3 protein: CASSFPPGSGATDTQYF
clone size: .
J gene: TRBJ2-3
V gene: TRBV5-1
D gene: .

CDR3 DNA: TGTGCCAGCAGTGCTACAGGGTCATCCTACGAGCAGTACTTC
CDR3 protein: CASSATGSSYEQYF
clone size: .
J gene: TRBJ2-7
V gene: TRBV2
D gene: .

CDR3 DNA: TGTGCCAGCAGTTCACAACGCCTAAGGGACAGGCCCTACGAGCAGTACTTC
CDR3 protein: CASSSQRLRDRPYEQYF
clone size: .
J gene: TRBJ2-7
V gene: TRBV6-9
D gene: TRBD1

CDR3 DNA: TGTGCCAGCAGTCCCCACCGCGCAGATGAGCAGTTCTTC
CDR3 protein: CASSPHRADEQFF
clone size: .
J gene: TRBJ2-1
V gene: TRBV2
D gene: .

CDR3 DNA: TGTGCCAGCAGTCTCGGCTATGGCTACACCTTC
CDR3 protein: CASSLGYGYTF
clone size: .
J gene: TRBJ1-2
V gene: TRBV6-5
D gene: .

CDR3 DNA: TGTGCCAGCAGTCCCTATAGCGGTACCAGCTCCTACGAGCAGTACTTC
CDR3 protein: CASSPYSGTSSYEQYF
clone size: .
J gene: TRBJ2-7
V gene: TRBV28
D gene: .

CDR3 DNA: TGTGCCAGCAGCACCTTGGGTGCGGGGGGAACCGGGGAGCTGTTTTTT
CDR3 protein: CASSTLGAGGTGELFF
clone size: .
J gene: TRBJ2-2
V gene: TRBV27
D gene: TRBD2

CDR3 DNA: TGCAGCGTTGGAAGGCAGGGAGGAGAGACCCAGTACTTC
CDR3 protein: CSVGRQGGETQYF
clone size: .
J gene: TRBJ2-5
V gene: TRBV29-1
D gene: .

CDR3 DNA: TGTGCCAGCAGCATGGATACTAGCGGGAGGAGAAGAGACAATGAGCAGTTCTTC
CDR3 protein: CASSMDTSGRRRDNEQFF
clone size: .
J gene: TRBJ2-1
V gene: TRBV5-6
D gene: TRBD2

CDR3 DNA: TGCGCCAGCAGCTTTACCCCGAGCGAACAGCCCCAGCATTTT
CDR3 protein: CASSFTPSEQPQHF
clone size: once
J gene: TRBJ1-5
V gene: TRBV5-1
D gene: .

CDR3 DNA: TGTGCCAGCAGTTCCACCGGGGAGCTGTTTTTT
CDR3 protein: CASSSTGELFF
clone size: .
J gene: TRBJ2-2
V gene: TRBV27
D gene: .

CDR3 DNA: TGTGCCAGCAGCTTAGCGCGTGACAGGGTTACGGAGACCCAGTACTTC
CDR3 protein: CASSLARDRVTETQYF
clone size: .
J gene: TRBJ2-5
V gene: TRBV7-9
D gene: TRBD1

CDR3 DNA: TGTGCCAGCTCACCAGGTAGCGGAACCTACGAGCAGTACTTC
CDR3 protein: CASSPGSGTYEQYF
clone size: .
J gene: TRBJ2-7
V gene: TRBV18
D gene: .

CDR3 DNA: TGTGCCAGCAGTGGACAGGGGACAGGAGAGACCCAGTACTTC
CDR3 protein: CASSGQGTGETQYF
clone size: .
J gene: TRBJ2-5
V gene: TRBV6-1
D gene: TRBD1

CDR3 DNA: TGTGCCAGCAGTGGGGGGGGAGGCGGAAAACCTACCTACGAGCAGTACTTC
CDR3 protein: CASSGGGGGKPTYEQYF
clone size: .
J gene: TRBJ2-7
V gene: TRBV2
D gene: TRBD2

CDR3 DNA: TGCGCCAGCAGCTACCTAGGGACTGCCAACACCGGGGAGCTGTTTTTT
CDR3 protein: CASSYLGTANTGELFF
clone size: .
J gene: TRBJ2-2
V gene: TRBV5-1
D gene: .

CDR3 DNA: TGTGCCAGCAGCGTTCGGGCGGGAGGGGGGGAGACCCAGTACTTC
CDR3 protein: CASSVRAGGGETQYF
clone size: .
J gene: TRBJ2-5
V gene: TRBV9
D gene: TRBD2

CDR3 DNA: TGTGCCACCAGCAGAGAGGACAGGGGCTTAATGAACACTGAAGCTTTCTTT
CDR3 protein: CATSREDRGLMNTEAFF
clone size: .
J gene: TRBJ1-1
V gene: TRBV15
D gene: TRBD1

CDR3 DNA: TGTGCCAGCAGCTGGCCGGGGACAGGGACCCAAGAGACCCAGTACTTC
CDR3 protein: CASSWPGTGTQETQYF
clone size: .
J gene: TRBJ2-5
V gene: TRBV7-2
D gene: TRBD1

CDR3 DNA: TGCGCCAGCAGCCAAGAACTAGCGGGAGGGAACACCGGGGAGCTGTTTTTT
CDR3 protein: CASSQELAGGNTGELFF
clone size: once
J gene: TRBJ2-2
V gene: TRBV4-1
D gene: TRBD2